The rows below give T cell receptor beta chains drawn from one sample of a study of blood T cell repertoires in COVID-19. Clones were sequenced by immunoSEQ multiplex PCR, and TCRdb holds only the in-frame ones, with some missing. Here the sample spans around 250,000 clones, around 88% being singletons. Input material: peripheral blood. The source of these receptors is a man aged 80 or over with acute or convalescent COVID-19. CDR3s leave out the opening cysteine and the closing phenylalanine or tryptophan. Each record gives: CDR3 protein, clone size, V gene, J gene. Size is stated for part of the rows, as once, few or many counts, or as a class when the clone is expanded.

cdr3_aa: ASSVDPLPTGELF; clone_size: NA; v_call: TRBV9; j_call: TRBJ2-2
cdr3_aa: ASSVTGDNSPLH; clone_size: NA; v_call: TRBV9; j_call: TRBJ1-6
cdr3_aa: ASTLRESQPQH; clone_size: many; v_call: TRBV12-3/TRBV12-4; j_call: TRBJ1-5
cdr3_aa: ATSRETGTNTGELF; clone_size: NA; v_call: TRBV15; j_call: TRBJ2-2
cdr3_aa: ASSLAGTGFEKLF; clone_size: once; v_call: TRBV7-9; j_call: TRBJ1-4
cdr3_aa: ASSRAGAGSPLH; clone_size: NA; v_call: TRBV6-5; j_call: TRBJ1-6
cdr3_aa: ASSQPGLGQNEQF; clone_size: NA; v_call: TRBV19; j_call: TRBJ2-1
cdr3_aa: ASHGTDQPQH; clone_size: NA; v_call: TRBV28; j_call: TRBJ1-5
cdr3_aa: ASSLDPGIFNEQF; clone_size: NA; v_call: TRBV11-2; j_call: TRBJ2-1
cdr3_aa: ASSYRGPDTQY; clone_size: NA; v_call: TRBV6-5; j_call: TRBJ2-3
cdr3_aa: ASRPGTGGLGVNGYT; clone_size: NA; v_call: TRBV5-1; j_call: TRBJ1-2
cdr3_aa: ASSLAGFVGTDTQY; clone_size: NA; v_call: TRBV19; j_call: TRBJ2-3
cdr3_aa: SVESSGRTHEQY; clone_size: NA; v_call: TRBV29-1; j_call: TRBJ2-7
cdr3_aa: ASSYSGTGEYEQY; clone_size: NA; v_call: TRBV6-5; j_call: TRBJ2-7
cdr3_aa: ASSSLPQGQGADTQY; clone_size: NA; v_call: TRBV5-5; j_call: TRBJ2-3
cdr3_aa: ASSPRVSNFGEQY; clone_size: NA; v_call: TRBV3-1/TRBV3-2; j_call: TRBJ2-7
cdr3_aa: AISESRGSRFNIQY; clone_size: NA; v_call: TRBV10-3; j_call: TRBJ2-4
cdr3_aa: ASSYSGTGDEKLF; clone_size: NA; v_call: TRBV6-5; j_call: TRBJ1-4
cdr3_aa: ASSLEGATDTQY; clone_size: NA; v_call: TRBV5-1; j_call: TRBJ2-3
cdr3_aa: ASSPSDSFNEQF; clone_size: NA; v_call: TRBV28; j_call: TRBJ2-1
cdr3_aa: ASTPRTSGEGIRETQY; clone_size: few; v_call: TRBV19; j_call: TRBJ2-5
cdr3_aa: ASGTGMRETGELF; clone_size: NA; v_call: TRBV7-9; j_call: TRBJ2-2
cdr3_aa: ASSPGRGENNQPQH; clone_size: NA; v_call: TRBV6-6; j_call: TRBJ1-5
cdr3_aa: ASSSAETVYNSPLH; clone_size: NA; v_call: TRBV6-2/TRBV6-3; j_call: TRBJ1-6
cdr3_aa: ASSAGTGVSGNTIY; clone_size: NA; v_call: TRBV11-2; j_call: TRBJ1-3
cdr3_aa: ASSPLGTSGILNEQY; clone_size: NA; v_call: TRBV18; j_call: TRBJ2-7
cdr3_aa: ASSLWGRTEAF; clone_size: NA; v_call: TRBV28; j_call: TRBJ1-1
cdr3_aa: ASSTNRDRANQPQH; clone_size: NA; v_call: TRBV6-6; j_call: TRBJ1-5
cdr3_aa: ASSPTAGSVSYEQY; clone_size: NA; v_call: TRBV18; j_call: TRBJ2-7